The 5 T cell receptor beta chains reported below all come from one sample, sequenced in a study of graft-versus-host responses after intestinal transplantation. Antigen specificity for these receptors is unknown. Profiled with immunoSEQ multiplex PCR; TCRdb holds only in-frame clones, not every one. The sample holds tens of thousands of clones, 84% seen once. This sample comprised unstimulated CD4+ T cells sorted from spleen or lymph node cells, obtained before transplant. The receptors originated from a human donor who was the organ donor for an intestinal transplant.

This clone was counted between two and nine times. The sample holds other DNA sequences that translate to the same CDR3. The V gene is TRBV19, the J gene TRBJ2-7, with TRBD1 as a possible D gene (7 bases). Per the germline V gene, CDR1 is LNHDA and CDR2 is SQIVND (reference sequence). V was trimmed by 6 bases and J by 3 bases, leaving 24 bases between them. The CDR3 extends over 17 amino acids. The CDR3 loop is CASRTRGQSEGGYEQYF. CDR3 coding DNA: TGTGCCAGTAGGACTAGGGGACAGTCCGAAGGGGGCTACGAGCAGTACTTC. Drawing the rest from reference TRBV19 and TRBJ2-7, the complete variable domain is DGGITQSPKYLFRKEGQNVTLSCEQNLNHDAMYWYRQDPGQGLRLIYYSQIVNDFQKGDIAEGYSVSREKKESFPLTVTSAQKNPTAFYLCASRTRGQSEGGYEQYFGPGTRLTVT.

The chain recombines TRBV7-2 with TRBJ2-3, with 8 bases identical to TRBD1. The V gene's germline CDR1 is SGHTA and CDR2 FQGNSA. V shed 4 bases, J shed 6 bases, and the junction held 0 bases outside the gene matches. This CDR3 spans 12 amino acids. The CDR3 DNA reads TGTGCCAGCAGCTGGACAGGGGATACGCAGTATTTT. Translated: CASSWTGDTQYF. Variable domain in full (rest from reference TRBV7-2 and TRBJ2-3): GAGVSQSPSNKVTEKGKDVELRCDPISGHTALYWYRQSLGQGLEFLIYFQGNSAPDKSGLPSDRFSAERTGGSVSTLTIQRTQQEDSAVYLCASSWTGDTQYFGPGTRLTVL.

This chain links TRBV4-1 with TRBJ2-5, with 8 nucleotides matching TRBD1. Germline V CDR1 and CDR2: MGHRA, YSYEKL. The CDR3 extends over 14 amino acids. The V and J ends lost 4 bases and 1 base, in that order; junction bases with no gene match: 2. In DNA, the CDR3 is TGCGCCAGCAGCCGCGACAGGGGCCAAGAGACCCAGTACTTC. This gives the protein CASSRDRGQETQYF.

This clone was seen a single time. V and J are TRBV27 and TRBJ1-1; 10 positions match TRBD1. CDR1 is MNHEY and CDR2 is SMNVEV in the germline V gene (reference sequence). The CDR3 spans 19 residues. J lost 4 bases, V lost 6 bases, and 20 bases had no gene match. In DNA, the CDR3 is TGTGCCAGCAGCCTCCGGGCGGGGACAGGGGTTATCTGGGGCACTGAAGCTTTCTTT. This codes for CASSLRAGTGVIWGTEAFF.

The chain has TRBV9 and TRBJ2-5; the D gene is possibly TRBD2 (7 bases). CDR1 and CDR2 (germline): SGDLS, YYNGEE. With 1 base removed from V and 2 bases from J, the gap between germline ends came to 9 bases. CDR3 size: 14 residues. CDR3 DNA: TGTGCCAGCAGCGTAAGGGGGGGGCAAGAGACCCAGTACTTC. Translation: CASSVRGGQETQYF. Full variable domain (missing parts from reference TRBV9 and TRBJ2-5): DSGVTQTPKHLITATGQRVTLRCSPRSGDLSVYWYQQSLDQGLQFLIQYYNGEERAKGNILERFSAQQFPDLHSELNLSSLELGDSALYFCASSVRGGQETQYFGPGTRLLVL.